The next 6 T cell receptor beta chains were all read from a single sample in a study of cytomegalovirus exposure and HLA in healthy donors. Using immunoSEQ multiplex PCR, the repertoire was profiled, and TCRdb retains in-frame clones only, with some absent. In the table there are about 65,000 clones, about 90% of which are singletons. What was sequenced was PBMCs. The receptors shown here come from a young woman in good health and CMV-seronegative.

The J gene is TRBJ2-7, the V gene TRBV7-2; TRBD2 might be the D (6 bases). Between the trimmed V and J ends, which lost 4 bases and 0 bases, there was a span of 10 bases. This CDR3 has 14 residues. The V gene's germline CDR1 is SGHTA and CDR2 FQGNSA. The CDR3 DNA reads TGTGCCAGCAGCTCGACGGACTACTCCTACGAGCAGTACTTC. As protein: CASSSTDYSYEQYF.

This clone has a single count. The V and J genes are TRBV5-5 and TRBJ1-2, with 8 bases fitting TRBD1. CDR3 length: 14 residues. J was trimmed by 7 bases and V by 5 bases; bases with no gene match: 10. Germline V lookup: CDR1 SGHKS, CDR2 YYEKEE (reference sequence). The CDR3: CASRLIQGVGGYTF. The DNA of the CDR3 is TGTGCCAGCAGATTGATACAGGGGGTAGGTGGCTACACCTTC.

V gene TRBV2 combines with J gene TRBJ2-1; the D is unclear. The V gene lost 3 bases and the J gene lost 1 base, with 13 bases spanning the gap. The CDR3 contains 16 residues. Per the germline V gene, CDR1 is SNHLY and CDR2 is FYNNEI. CDR3 sequence: CASSDRIVPSYNEQFF. For the CDR3, the DNA is TGTGCCAGCAGTGACAGGATAGTTCCGTCCTACAATGAGCAGTTCTTC.

The V and J genes are TRBV29-1 and TRBJ2-3; TRBD2 might be the D (5 bases). Deletions cut 4 bases from V and 1 base from J, with 15 bases between. This CDR3 has 15 amino acids. Germline assignment: CDR1 SQVTM and CDR2 ANQGSEA. DNA for the CDR3: TGCAGCGTTGTTCGAGGGATGGGTGGCACAGATACGCAGTATTTT. It codes for CSVVRGMGGTDTQYF.

This chain joins TRBV28 and TRBJ1-6; 8 bases are shared with TRBD1. The CDR3 is 19 amino acids. CDR1 and CDR2 (germline): MDHEN, SYDVKM. J gave up 5 bases and V 5 bases, and 17 bases lay outside the gene matches. CDR3 amino acids: CASSPPPGGGGLNNSPLHF. The DNA for the CDR3 is TGTGCCAGCAGTCCACCTCCAGGGGGCGGAGGGCTCAATAATTCACCCCTCCACTTT.

This clone appeared a single time. The J gene is TRBJ1-2, the V gene TRBV6-6; 9 nucleotides line up with TRBD1. The CDR3 covers 13 residues. Germline V gives CDR1 MNHNY, CDR2 SVGAGI (reference sequence). J was trimmed by 8 bases and V by 6 bases; bases with no gene match: 7. CDR3: CASRYRQGEGYTF. The DNA of the CDR3 is TGTGCCAGCAGATACCGACAGGGGGAAGGCTACACCTTC.